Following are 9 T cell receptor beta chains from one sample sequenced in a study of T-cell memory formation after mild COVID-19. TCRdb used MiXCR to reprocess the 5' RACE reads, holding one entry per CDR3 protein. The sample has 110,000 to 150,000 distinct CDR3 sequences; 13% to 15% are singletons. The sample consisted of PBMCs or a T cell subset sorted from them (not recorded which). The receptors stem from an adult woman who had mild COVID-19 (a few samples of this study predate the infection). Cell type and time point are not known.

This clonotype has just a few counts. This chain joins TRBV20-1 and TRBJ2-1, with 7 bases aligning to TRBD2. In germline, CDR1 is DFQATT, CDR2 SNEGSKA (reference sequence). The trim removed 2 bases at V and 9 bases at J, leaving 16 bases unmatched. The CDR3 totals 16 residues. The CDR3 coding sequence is TGCAGTGCTAGAAAAGGACTAGTACTCTGGGACGTTGAGCAGTTCTTC. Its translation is CSARKGLVLWDVEQFF.

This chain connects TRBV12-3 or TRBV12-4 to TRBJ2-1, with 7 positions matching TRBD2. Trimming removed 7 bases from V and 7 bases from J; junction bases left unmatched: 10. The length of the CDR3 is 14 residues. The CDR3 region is CASTISGSRNEQFF. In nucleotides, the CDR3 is TGTGCCAGCACTATTAGCGGGTCTCGGAATGAGCAGTTCTTC.

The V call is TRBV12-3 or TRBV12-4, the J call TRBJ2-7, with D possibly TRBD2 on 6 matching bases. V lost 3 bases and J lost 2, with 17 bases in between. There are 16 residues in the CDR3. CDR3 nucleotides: TGTGCCAGCAGTTTCTCTACGGGGGAGAACCCCTACGAGCAGTACTTC. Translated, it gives CASSFSTGENPYEQYF.

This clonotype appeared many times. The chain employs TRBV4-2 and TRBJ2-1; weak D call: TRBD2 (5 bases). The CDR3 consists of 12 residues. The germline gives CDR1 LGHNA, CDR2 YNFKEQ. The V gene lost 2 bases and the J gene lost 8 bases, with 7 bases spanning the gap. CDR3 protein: CASSQRRDEQFF. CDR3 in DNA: TGTGCCAGCAGCCAAAGGCGGGATGAGCAGTTCTTC.

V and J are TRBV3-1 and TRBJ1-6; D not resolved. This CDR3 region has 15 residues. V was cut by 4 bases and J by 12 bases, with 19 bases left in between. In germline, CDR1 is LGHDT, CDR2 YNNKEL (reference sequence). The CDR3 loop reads CASSPPRVDRGPLHF. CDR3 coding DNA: TGTGCCAGCAGCCCCCCTAGAGTAGACCGAGGACCCCTCCACTTT.

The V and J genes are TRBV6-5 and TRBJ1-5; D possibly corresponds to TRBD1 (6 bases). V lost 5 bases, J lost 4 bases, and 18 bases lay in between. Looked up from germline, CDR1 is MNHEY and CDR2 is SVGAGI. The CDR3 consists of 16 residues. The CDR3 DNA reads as TGTGCCAGCAGTCGGAGGGCCGGGACAAATAATCAGCCCCAGCATTTT. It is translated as CASSRRAGTNNQPQHF.

Here the CDR3 reads CASSYFSPGGTEAFF. Here the CDR3 DNA reads TGTGCCAGCAGTTATTTCAGTCCTGGGGGCACTGAAGCTTTCTTT. The genes are TRBV6-6 and TRBJ1-1, with a tentative D call TRBD1 (5 bases). Between the trimmed V and J ends, which lost 3 bases and 4 bases, there was a span of 15 bases. Germline V lookup: CDR1 MNHNY, CDR2 SVGAGI (reference sequence). The CDR3 has 15 residues.

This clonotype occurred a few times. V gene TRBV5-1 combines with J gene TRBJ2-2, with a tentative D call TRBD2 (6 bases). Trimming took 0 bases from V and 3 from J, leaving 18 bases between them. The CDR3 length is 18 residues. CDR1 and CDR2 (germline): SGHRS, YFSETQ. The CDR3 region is CASSLALAGGVDTGELFF. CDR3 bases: TGCGCCAGCAGCTTGGCACTCGCAGGAGGGGTGGACACCGGGGAGCTGTTTTTT.

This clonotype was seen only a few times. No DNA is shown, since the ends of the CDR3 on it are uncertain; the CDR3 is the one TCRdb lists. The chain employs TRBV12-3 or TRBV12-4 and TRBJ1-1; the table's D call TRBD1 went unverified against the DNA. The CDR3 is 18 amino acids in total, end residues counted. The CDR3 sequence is CASSSTVSGRAVNTEAFF.